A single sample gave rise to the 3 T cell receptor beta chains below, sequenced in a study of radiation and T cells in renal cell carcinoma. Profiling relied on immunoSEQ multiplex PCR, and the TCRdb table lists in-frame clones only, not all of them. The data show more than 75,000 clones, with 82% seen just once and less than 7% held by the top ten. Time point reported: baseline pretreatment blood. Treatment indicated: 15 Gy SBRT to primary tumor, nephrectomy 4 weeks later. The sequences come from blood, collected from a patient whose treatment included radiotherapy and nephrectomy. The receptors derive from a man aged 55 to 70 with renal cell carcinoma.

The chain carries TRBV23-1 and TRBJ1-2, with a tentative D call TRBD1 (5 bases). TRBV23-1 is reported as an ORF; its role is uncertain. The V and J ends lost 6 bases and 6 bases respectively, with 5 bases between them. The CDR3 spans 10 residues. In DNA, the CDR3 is TGCGCCAGCAGGGGGCATGGCTACACCTTC. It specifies CASRGHGYTF.

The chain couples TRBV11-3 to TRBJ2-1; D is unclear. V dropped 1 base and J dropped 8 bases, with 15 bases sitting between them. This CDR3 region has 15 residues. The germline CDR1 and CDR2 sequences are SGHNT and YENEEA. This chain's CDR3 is CASSLGKQFMDEQFF. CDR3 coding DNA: TGTGCCAGCAGCTTAGGTAAGCAGTTTATGGATGAGCAGTTCTTC.

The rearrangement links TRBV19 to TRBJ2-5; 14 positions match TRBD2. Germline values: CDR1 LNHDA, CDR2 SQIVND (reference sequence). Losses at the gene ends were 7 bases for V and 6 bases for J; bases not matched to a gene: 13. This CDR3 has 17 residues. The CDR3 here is CASTRLAGGLPGQTQYF. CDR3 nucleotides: TGTGCCAGTACCCGACTAGCGGGAGGGCTACCAGGACAGACCCAGTACTTC.